Each of the 12 T cell receptor beta chains below was sequenced from the same sample in a study of CD8+ T cells in alopecia areata. It was cDNA, reverse transcribed from extracted RNA, that served as the sequencing template. Assay used: immunoSEQ multiplex PCR; TCRdb lists only in-frame clones, some missing. The data show about 270,000 clones, 50% to 75% seen once. Documented treatment: oral pan-JAK inhibitor, 5-10 mg twice daily. The sample was CD4+ T cells sorted from blood, taken around week 54, from a patient treated with tofacitinib. The receptors derive from a human donor with alopecia areata.

The chain couples TRBV2 to TRBJ2-1; D not resolved. The ends were cut back, 1 base at V and 4 bases at J, with 5 bases in the middle. The CDR3 totals 13 residues. Germline V gene data show CDR1 as SNHLY and CDR2 as FYNNEI. The CDR3 here is CASSEVSYNEQFF. As DNA, the CDR3 is TGTGCCAGCAGTGAAGTGAGTTACAATGAGCAGTTCTTC.

The CDR3 here is CASSQDRTEGRVEQYF. CDR3 bases: TGTGCCAGCAGCCAAGATAGGACAGAGGGCCGCGTCGAGCAGTACTTC. The genes are TRBV4-2 and TRBJ2-7, with D possibly TRBD1 on 6 matching bases. The germline gives CDR1 LGHNA, CDR2 YNFKEQ. The ends were cut back, 0 bases at V and 6 bases at J, with 18 bases in the middle. The CDR3 is 16 residues long.

The chain combines TRBV7-9 with TRBJ2-7, with D possibly matching TRBD1 (8 bases). The CDR3 runs 15 residues. V lost 1 base and J 3 bases, leaving 13 bases between the germline ends. In germline, CDR1 is SEHNR, CDR2 FQNEAQ (reference sequence). The CDR3 is CASSLGQGRDYEQYF. In DNA, the CDR3 is TGTGCCAGCAGCTTAGGACAGGGGAGGGACTACGAGCAGTACTTC.

This chain uses TRBV4-1 with TRBJ2-7; weak D call: TRBD2 (5 bases). The germline V gene encodes CDR1 MGHRA and CDR2 YSYEKL. V was pared by 4 bases and J by 2 bases, with 15 bases between. The CDR3 is 15 residues long. The CDR3 bases are TGCGCCAGCAGCCGCCTCCCCAGCGGAACCTACGAGCAGTACTTC. Its translation: CASSRLPSGTYEQYF.

This clone was found a few times. The chain combines TRBV7-9 with TRBJ2-6; D ambiguous. Trimming took off 2 bases at V and 0 bases at J, with 8 bases between the two ends. This CDR3 has 16 amino acids. Germline-derived CDR1 and CDR2 are SEHNR and FQNEAQ (reference sequence). In DNA, the CDR3 is TGTGCCAGCAGCTTACCGAAAAGCTCTGGGGCCAACGTCCTGACTTTC. Amino acid sequence: CASSLPKSSGANVLTF.

The chain is built from TRBV30 and TRBJ1-2; D unresolved. The V end lost 3 bases, the J end lost 0 bases, and 8 bases lay between the germline ends. This CDR3 spans 13 amino acids. Germline CDR1 and CDR2: GTSNPN and SVGIG (reference sequence). CDR3: CAWRRPPNYGYTF. The DNA for the CDR3 is TGTGCCTGGAGGCGACCCCCTAACTATGGCTACACCTTC.

The gene calls are TRBV30 and TRBJ1-1; D is uncertain. V was pared by 0 bases and J by 4 bases, with 15 bases between. Germline V gene data show CDR1 as GTSNPN and CDR2 as SVGIG (reference sequence). CDR3 length equals 15 residues. CDR3 region: CAWSVRRRLVTEAFF. DNA for the CDR3: TGTGCCTGGAGTGTACGGCGCAGGCTGGTCACTGAAGCTTTCTTT. The full variable domain, its missing parts supplied by reference TRBV30 and TRBJ1-1, is SQTIHQWPATLVQPVGSPLSLECTVEGTSNPNLYWYRQAAGRGLQLLFYSVGIGQISSEVPQNLSASRPQDRQFILSSKKLLLSDSGFYLCAWSVRRRLVTEAFFGQGTRLTVV.

DNA for the CDR3: TGTGCCTGGAGTGTTGGGCAGCCGAACACTGAAGCTTTCTTT. Amino acid sequence: CAWSVGQPNTEAFF. J is TRBJ1-1 and V is TRBV30, with D unresolved. V gave up 0 bases and J gave up 1 base, with 9 bases separating them. Looked up from germline, CDR1 is GTSNPN and CDR2 is SVGIG (reference sequence). The CDR3 runs 14 residues.

This clone was recorded a few times. The chain employs TRBV2 and TRBJ2-7, with 9 positions matching TRBD2. Germline V CDR1 and CDR2: SNHLY, FYNNEI. Trimming cost V 2 bases and J 6 bases; bases outside gene matches: 8. The CDR3 is made up of 15 amino acids. This chain's CDR3 is CASSEWVAGDREQYF. Here the CDR3 DNA reads TGTGCCAGCAGTGAATGGGTAGCGGGGGATCGCGAGCAGTACTTC.

The genes are TRBV29-1 and TRBJ1-5; D gene uncertain. The CDR3 runs 12 residues. Germline CDR1 reads SQVTM; CDR2 reads ANQGSEA. Trimming shortened V by 4 bases and J by 7 bases, and 11 bases separated the two germline ends. CDR3 in amino acids: CSVGDGLQPQHF. As DNA, the CDR3 is TGCAGCGTTGGTGACGGGTTGCAGCCCCAGCATTTT. Full variable domain (missing parts from reference TRBV29-1 and TRBJ1-5): SAVISQKPSRDICQRGTSLTIQCQVDSQVTMMFWYRQQPGQSLTLIATANQGSEATYESGFVIDKFPISRPNLTFSTLTVSNMSPEDSSIYLCSVGDGLQPQHFGDGTRLSIL.

CDR3 sequence (DNA): TGTGCCAGCAGCCAGCAGGGACGGAATCAGCCCCAGCATTTT. Translation: CASSQQGRNQPQHF. The chain carries TRBV5-6 and TRBJ1-5; a possible D gene is TRBD1 (5 bases). Germline assignment: CDR1 SGHDT and CDR2 YYEEEE. V gave up 4 bases and J gave up 4 bases, with 12 bases separating them. The CDR3 extends over 14 amino acids.

The chain uses TRBV27 and TRBJ1-2; 8 bases agree with TRBD1. The CDR3 is 15 amino acids. Germline CDR1 is MNHEY and CDR2 is SMNVEV (reference sequence). J gave up 4 bases and V 3 bases, and 7 bases lay outside the gene matches. The CDR3 loop is CASSFSSGGLYGYTF. CDR3 bases: TGTGCCAGCAGTTTTTCGTCAGGGGGCCTCTATGGCTACACCTTC.